The TCR beta chain under discussion was sequenced for a study of CD8+ T cells in alopecia areata. Points from the study as a whole: Scalp lesions, especially in alopecia totalis/universalis, had higher clonality than normal scalp.

Trimming left V 3 bases short and J 9 bases short, with 7 bases between. The CDR3 contains 11 residues. Per germline, CDR1 ENHRY and CDR2 SYGVKD. Investigators isolated RNA and reverse transcribed it into cDNA to act as the sequencing template. Sequencing was performed with immunoSEQ multiplex PCR; in TCRdb, only in-frame clones are kept and a portion is missing. There are some 110,000 clones in the sample; under 60% occur only once, and less than 15% lies in the top ten. A note on this clone: The antigen is undetermined.

The treatment here: oral pan-JAK inhibitor, 5-10 mg twice daily. V usage is TRBV10-3 and J usage is TRBJ2-3, with D maybe TRBD2 (6 bases). The sequences come from CD8+ T cells sorted from blood, collected at week 24, from a patient treated with tofacitinib. The receptor was isolated from a human donor with alopecia areata. The CDR3 sequence: CAISDRGTQYF. The CDR3 coding sequence is TGTGCCATCAGTGACCGGGGGACGCAGTATTTT.